The 22 T cell receptor beta chains below come from one sample, sequenced in a study of control samples from healthy donors and cancer patients. Data came from immunoSEQ multiplex PCR; TCRdb stores just in-frame clones and leaves some out. The sample lists approximately 180,000 clones; approximately 94% were seen once. Sequenced: blood. These receptors originate from a woman aged 18-29 years in good health.

This chain links TRBV6-5 with TRBJ1-2, with TRBD1 as a possible D gene (6 bases). V gave up 6 bases and J gave up 6 bases, with 17 bases separating them. Germline CDR1 is MNHEY and CDR2 is SVGAGI. The CDR3 runs to 14 residues. The CDR3 loop is CASSLTEGGDGYTF. CDR3 DNA: TGTGCCAGCAGCCTTACCGAGGGGGGTGATGGCTACACCTTC.

The J gene is TRBJ2-7, the V gene TRBV6-5; D is perhaps TRBD1 (6 bases). Trimming left V 2 bases short and J 4 bases short, with 12 bases between. The CDR3 consists of 14 residues. Germline-derived CDR1 and CDR2 are MNHEY and SVGAGI. The CDR3 is CASSYGGRRYEQYF. The CDR3 DNA sequence: TGTGCCAGCAGTTACGGGGGCAGGCGATACGAGCAGTACTTC.

This clone came up once. The chain recombines TRBV19 with TRBJ1-1; tentatively, D is TRBD1 (6 bases). The length of the CDR3 is 16 residues. Germline V lookup: CDR1 LNHDA, CDR2 SQIVND (reference sequence). V was pared by 4 bases and J by 1 base, with 16 bases between. CDR3: CASSKGHHNSNTEAFF. Here the CDR3 DNA reads TGTGCCAGTAGTAAGGGACATCACAATTCGAACACTGAAGCTTTCTTT.

The V and J genes are TRBV15 and TRBJ1-1; D is unresolved. V was pared by 0 bases and J by 4 bases, with 12 bases between. This CDR3 spans 15 amino acids. The germline V gene has CDR1 LNHNV and CDR2 YYDKDF (reference sequence). The CDR3, as DNA: TGTGCCACCAGCAGAGATGAGGAGAGCGGCACTGAAGCTTTCTTT. This sequence encodes CATSRDEESGTEAFF. Full variable domain (outside the CDR3, taken from reference TRBV15 and TRBJ1-1): DAMVIQNPRYQVTQFGKPVTLSCSQTLNHNVMYWYQQKSSQAPKLLFHYYDKDFNNEADTPDNFQSRRPNTSFCFLDIRSPGLGDTAMYLCATSRDEESGTEAFFGQGTRLTVV.

J is TRBJ1-2 and V is TRBV6-5; D might be TRBD1 (6 bases). Per germline, CDR1 MNHEY and CDR2 SVGAGI. The V gene lost 1 base and the J gene lost 1 base, with 7 bases spanning the gap. The CDR3 consists of 14 residues. The chain's CDR3 is CASSYLQGNYGYTF. CDR3 DNA sequence: TGTGCCAGCAGTTACTTACAGGGTAACTATGGCTACACCTTC.

The chain employs TRBV7-9 and TRBJ1-4, with TRBD1 as a possible D gene (6 bases). This CDR3 is built from 14 residues. Germline V gene lookup returns CDR1 SEHNR and CDR2 FQNEAQ (reference sequence). The V end lost 5 bases, the J end lost 1 base, and 8 bases lay between the germline ends. The CDR3, as DNA: TGTGCCAGCAGCCGGACAGAAACTAATGAAAAACTGTTTTTT. This translates into CASSRTETNEKLFF.

This clone was counted once. J is TRBJ2-3 and V is TRBV4-2; 10 bases are shared with TRBD2. The junction had 18 bases not matched to a gene; V was cut back by 3 bases and J by 3 bases. The CDR3 contains 20 residues. Germline V lookup: CDR1 LGHNA, CDR2 YNFKEQ. CDR3 loop: CASSHPAGLKREGSTDTQYF. The CDR3 DNA sequence: TGTGCCAGCAGCCACCCTGCTGGTCTGAAGCGGGAGGGCTCGACAGATACGCAGTATTTT.

This chain connects TRBV12-3 or TRBV12-4 to TRBJ2-7; no clear D. V was clipped by 2 bases and J by 2 bases, with 7 bases between them. This CDR3 contains 13 residues. The DNA for the CDR3 is TGTGCCAGCAGTTTACTCTTGGCCTACGAGCAGTACTTC. It is translated as CASSLLLAYEQYF.

This chain links TRBV2 with TRBJ1-2, with 8 bases identical to TRBD1. Trimming at V came to 2 bases and at J to 8 bases, leaving 10 bases not matched to a gene. From germline, CDR1 is SNHLY and CDR2 FYNNEI. This CDR3 has 15 residues. DNA of the CDR3: TGTGCCAGCAGTGAAATAGGACAGGGCCTAGGGGGCTACACCTTC. It codes for CASSEIGQGLGGYTF.

This sequence joins TRBV7-3 and TRBJ1-6; D unresolved. The CDR3 has 13 amino acids. V was shortened by 3 bases and J by 7 bases, with 7 bases between the two germline ends. Germline V gene data show CDR1 as SGHTA and CDR2 as FQGTGA. In nucleotides, the CDR3 is TGTGCCAGCAGCTTCGACGTCAATTCACCCCTCCACTTT. Translation gives CASSFDVNSPLHF.

This clone was detected once. The chain recombines TRBV28 with TRBJ1-1, with 9 bases aligning to TRBD1. The CDR3 is made up of 15 amino acids. V was clipped by 6 bases and J by 4 bases; unmatched bases: 9. CDR1 and CDR2 from the germline V gene are MDHEN and SYDVKM. CDR3 amino acids: CASSLGQGFRTEAFF. DNA of the CDR3: TGTGCCAGCAGCTTAGGACAGGGGTTCCGCACTGAAGCTTTCTTT.

The rearrangement joins TRBV6-1 to TRBJ1-1; 9 nucleotides align to TRBD1. CDR1 is MNHNS and CDR2 is SASEGT in the germline V gene. J lost 0 bases, V lost 0 bases, and 11 bases had no gene match. The CDR3 is made up of 19 amino acids. CDR3 in amino acids: CASSEASAGGTGMNTEAFF. The CDR3 coding sequence is TGTGCCAGCAGTGAAGCGAGTGCAGGGGGGACAGGGATGAACACTGAAGCTTTCTTT.

The chain is built from TRBV18 and TRBJ2-3; D may be TRBD1 (6 bases). V lost 3 bases and J lost 4, with 8 bases in between. Per the germline V gene, CDR1 is KGHSH and CDR2 is LQKENI. The length of the CDR3 is 13 residues. CDR3 nucleotides: TGTGCCAGCTCACCGGGGGCTGCAGATACGCAGTATTTT. Translating it yields CASSPGAADTQYF.

The chain combines TRBV19 with TRBJ1-1, with D unresolved. The CDR3 contains 15 residues. Germline V gene data show CDR1 as LNHDA and CDR2 as SQIVND (reference sequence). Trimming shortened V by 4 bases and J by 1 base, and 13 bases separated the two germline ends. CDR3 in DNA: TGTGCCAGTAGTACCCGACGGACGCGGAACACTGAAGCTTTCTTT. Residues: CASSTRRTRNTEAFF.

This chain uses TRBV7-9 with TRBJ2-1; the match to TRBD2 covers 8 bases. The CDR3 extends over 17 amino acids. Per the germline V gene, CDR1 is SEHNR and CDR2 is FQNEAQ (reference sequence). V gave up 2 bases and J gave up 8 bases; unmatched junction bases: 14. The CDR3, as DNA: TGTGCCAGCAGCTTACGGGGGCAGAGCGGGAGTAAAGATGAGCAGTTCTTC. This gives the protein CASSLRGQSGSKDEQFF.

The chain joins TRBV7-8 to TRBJ2-7; tentatively, D is TRBD1 (6 bases). The germline CDR1 and CDR2 sequences are SGHVS and FQNEAQ. This CDR3 is built from 14 residues. V lost 1 base to trimming and J lost 5 bases, with 12 bases between them. The CDR3 DNA reads TGTGCCAGCAGCTTAGGACAGGTCGTAAACGAGCAGTACTTC. Its translation is CASSLGQVVNEQYF.

The rearrangement links TRBV5-1 to TRBJ2-1; tentatively, D is TRBD2 (5 bases). The ends were cut back, 0 bases at V and 8 bases at J, with 18 bases in the middle. In germline, CDR1 is SGHRS, CDR2 YFSETQ. The CDR3 spans 16 residues. CDR3 DNA: TGCGCCAGCAGCTTGGAACAACTAGTACGGGTCGATGAGCAGTTCTTC. Its translation is CASSLEQLVRVDEQFF.

The V gene is TRBV11-3, the J gene TRBJ2-1, with no clear D. The CDR3 extends over 16 amino acids. The V gene's germline CDR1 is SGHNT and CDR2 YENEEA. Trimming took 2 bases from V and 8 from J, leaving 19 bases between them. CDR3 protein: CASSLRPVVGVDEQFF. The CDR3 coding sequence is TGTGCCAGCAGCTTAAGGCCCGTCGTCGGTGTCGATGAGCAGTTCTTC.

The chain is built from TRBV15 and TRBJ2-2; D perhaps matches TRBD2 (5 bases). Germline V CDR1 and CDR2: LNHNV, YYDKDF (reference sequence). Trimming removed 1 base from V and 8 bases from J, with 11 bases in between. CDR3 length: 14 residues. CDR3 sequence reads: CATSRGGELGELFF. The CDR3 DNA sequence: TGTGCCACCAGCAGAGGGGGAGAGCTTGGGGAGCTGTTTTTT.

The V and J genes are TRBV6-6 and TRBJ1-2; D remains ambiguous. The CDR3 covers 14 residues. The ends were cut back, 2 bases at V and 4 bases at J, with 11 bases in the middle. The V gene's germline CDR1 is MNHNY and CDR2 SVGAGI (reference sequence). CDR3 in DNA: TGTGCCAGCAGTTACATAAGTGTCAGCTATGGCTACACCTTC. It codes for CASSYISVSYGYTF.

The gene calls are TRBV7-2 and TRBJ2-5, with 13 bases fitting TRBD2. Unmatched junction bases numbered 8, after V lost 5 bases and J lost 2 bases. In germline, CDR1 is SGHTA, CDR2 FQGNSA. This CDR3 has 17 amino acids. CDR3 coding DNA: TGTGCCAGCAGCGCAGGACTAGCGGGGGTCATACAAGAGACCCAGTACTTC. The encoded protein is CASSAGLAGVIQETQYF. Variable domain in full (rest from reference TRBV7-2 and TRBJ2-5): GAGVSQSPSNKVTEKGKDVELRCDPISGHTALYWYRQSLGQGLEFLIYFQGNSAPDKSGLPSDRFSAERTGGSVSTLTIQRTQQEDSAVYLCASSAGLAGVIQETQYFGPGTRLLVL.

V is TRBV7-9 and J is TRBJ2-3, with D unclear. V gave up 3 bases and J gave up 6 bases, with 10 bases separating them. The CDR3 loop spans 13 amino acids. The germline gives CDR1 SEHNR, CDR2 FQNEAQ (reference sequence). CDR3 DNA: TGTGCCAGCAGCTTCCTGTACCTGGATACGCAGTATTTT. Its protein is CASSFLYLDTQYF.